Shown below are 21 T cell receptor beta chains from a single sample sequenced in a study of blood T cell repertoires in COVID-19. TCRdb's copy holds only in-frame clones and misses some; the assay was immunoSEQ multiplex PCR. The table records 50,000 to 65,000 clones, about 88% of them present only once. Sequenced: peripheral blood. The receptors here all came from a man aged 60-69 years with active COVID-19.

The genes are TRBV9 and TRBJ2-1; D uncertain. The CDR3 has 15 amino acids. V dropped 0 bases and J dropped 5 bases, with 12 bases sitting between them. CDR1 and CDR2 (germline): SGDLS, YYNGEE. In DNA, the CDR3 is TGTGCCAGCAGCGTAGGAGCCCCCAAGCACAATGAGCAGTTCTTC. Translating it yields CASSVGAPKHNEQFF.

This clone was recorded only once. For the CDR3, the DNA is TGTGCCAGCAGCATTGTAGGGTCTAGCGGAGCCAATGAGCAGTTCTTC. It translates to CASSIVGSSGANEQFF. The chain carries TRBV7-3 and TRBJ2-1; the match to TRBD2 covers 7 bases. The V gene's germline CDR1 is SGHTA and CDR2 FQGTGA. With V trimmed by 5 bases and J by 6 bases, 13 bases remained unmatched. The CDR3 sequence is 16 residues long.

The gene calls are TRBV4-2 and TRBJ2-1, with 10 bases fitting TRBD2. The CDR3 is made up of 16 amino acids. Germline V gene sequence: CDR1 LGHNA, CDR2 YNFKEQ. Germline trimming cut 4 bases from V and 2 bases from J; bases unmatched to any gene: 5. In DNA, the CDR3 is TGTGCCAGCAGCCCCCGGCTAGCGGGAGCCTACAATGAGCAGTTCTTC. Translation gives CASSPRLAGAYNEQFF.

The chain is built from TRBV2 and TRBJ1-2; 7 positions match TRBD1. The germline gives CDR1 SNHLY, CDR2 FYNNEI. This CDR3 has 16 amino acids. V trimming: 8 bases; J trimming: 5 bases; junction bases outside the gene matches: 17. The CDR3 bases are TGTGCCAGCGGGAAATCGGGACAGATAAAAACTTATGGCTACACCTTC. Translation gives CASGKSGQIKTYGYTF.

This clone was counted a few times. This sequence joins TRBV7-2 and TRBJ2-1, with 10 bases aligning to TRBD2. The germline V gene encodes CDR1 SGHTA and CDR2 FQGNSA. V dropped 1 base and J dropped 6; count of bases not matched to a gene: 0. The CDR3 spans 14 residues. CDR3 residues: CASSLGTSGNEQFF. The CDR3 nucleotides read TGTGCCAGCAGCTTAGGGACTAGCGGCAATGAGCAGTTCTTC.

The chain is built from TRBV2 and TRBJ2-1; TRBD1 is a possible D gene (6 bases). Germline CDR1 SNHLY, CDR2 FYNNEI. The V end lost 6 bases, the J end lost 0 bases, and 12 bases lay between the germline ends. This CDR3 is built from 15 residues. The CDR3 DNA is TGTGCCAGCAGCCCCCAGGGGAGCTCCTACAATGAGCAGTTCTTC. As protein: CASSPQGSSYNEQFF.

For the CDR3, the DNA is TGCGCCAGCAGCTTGGGAAGGGGGACGGAGTACTTC. It codes for CASSLGRGTEYF. The rearrangement links TRBV5-1 to TRBJ2-7, with D possibly matching TRBD1 (6 bases). This CDR3 contains 12 residues. The germline V gene has CDR1 SGHRS and CDR2 YFSETQ. Trimming took off 0 bases at V and 11 bases at J, with 12 bases between the two ends.

The chain combines TRBV5-1 with TRBJ1-6; 10 bases match TRBD1. J was trimmed by 10 bases and V by 4 bases; bases with no gene match: 5. CDR1 SGHRS and CDR2 YFSETQ come from the germline V gene. The CDR3 covers 14 residues. The CDR3 spells CASSPGQGSSPLHF. The CDR3 DNA reads as TGCGCCAGCAGCCCGGGACAGGGGTCCTCACCCCTCCACTTT.

In this sample, this clone turned up once. V is TRBV30 and J is TRBJ2-7; tentatively, D is TRBD2 (6 bases). Between the trimmed V and J ends, which lost 7 bases and 6 bases, there was a span of 22 bases. The germline V gene has CDR1 GTSNPN and CDR2 SVGIG (reference sequence). This CDR3 has 14 amino acids. CDR3 sequence reads: CALEGPARSSEQYF. As DNA, the CDR3 is TGTGCCTTGGAGGGGCCCGCGAGGAGTTCCGAGCAGTACTTC.

This chain links TRBV7-9 with TRBJ2-7, with 12 positions matching TRBD1. CDR3 length: 17 amino acids. The V and J ends lost 2 bases and 4 bases, in that order; junction bases with no gene match: 9. Germline CDR1 and CDR2: SEHNR and FQNEAQ (reference sequence). In nucleotides, the CDR3 is TGTGCCAGCAGCTTATACGGCGGGACAGGGGGCGGGTACGAGCAGTACTTC. It yields the protein CASSLYGGTGGGYEQYF.

The CDR3 nucleotides read TGTGCCATCGGACAGGGGGCGGGGACCCAGTACTTC. Translation: CAIGQGAGTQYF. The chain joins TRBV6-5 to TRBJ2-5, with TRBD1 matching 11 bases. Looked up from germline, CDR1 is MNHEY and CDR2 is SVGAGI. The CDR3 has 12 residues. The V segment lost 10 bases and the J segment 7 bases; nucleotides outside the gene matches: 5.

J is TRBJ2-5 and V is TRBV20-1, with 7 bases fitting TRBD2. V lost 5 bases to trimming and J lost 4 bases; unmatched junction nucleotides: 1. CDR1 and CDR2 from the germline V gene are DFQATT and SNEGSKA (reference sequence). The CDR3 covers 11 residues. The DNA for the CDR3 is TGCAGTGCTTGGACTAGAGAGACCCAGTACTTC. Translating it yields CSAWTRETQYF.

The chain is built from TRBV19 and TRBJ1-4; tentatively, D is TRBD1 (6 bases). This CDR3 is 18 amino acids long. The V and J ends lost 3 bases and 0 bases respectively, with 17 bases between them. Germline CDR1 LNHDA, CDR2 SQIVND (reference sequence). The CDR3 protein is CASSIQGTRKATNEKLFF. In nucleotides, the CDR3 is TGTGCCAGTAGTATTCAAGGGACAAGAAAAGCAACTAATGAAAAACTGTTTTTT.

The V call is TRBV7-9, the J call TRBJ1-1; 7 positions match TRBD1. V shed 5 bases, J shed 4 bases, and the junction held 7 bases outside the gene matches. This CDR3 has 14 residues. Germline CDR1 and CDR2: SEHNR and FQNEAQ (reference sequence). Written as DNA, the CDR3 is TGTGCCAGCAGCCGGGGACAGACACCCACTGAAGCTTTCTTT. Protein product: CASSRGQTPTEAFF. The full variable domain, with the rest looked up from reference TRBV7-9 and TRBJ1-1, is DTGVSQNPRHKITKRGQNVTFRCDPISEHNRLYWYRQTLGQGPEFLTYFQNEAQLEKSRLLSDRFSAERPKGSFSTLEIQRTEQGDSAMYLCASSRGQTPTEAFFGQGTRLTVV.

The V gene is TRBV6-2 or TRBV6-3, the J gene TRBJ2-6; D might be TRBD2 (5 bases). V lost 5 bases to trimming and J lost 2 bases, with 13 bases between them. The CDR3 covers 16 residues. Germline loops: CDR1 MNHEY, CDR2 SVGEGT. In DNA form, the CDR3 reads TGTGCCAGCAGTGCCCGGGGTCTGACTGGGGCCAACGTCCTGACTTTC. Translated, it gives CASSARGLTGANVLTF.

The V gene is TRBV3-1 (or the pseudogene TRBV3-2), the J gene TRBJ2-1; 10 nucleotides line up with TRBD1. The CDR3 loop spans 14 amino acids. Germline V CDR1 and CDR2: LGHDT, YNNKEL (reference sequence). V dropped 5 bases and J dropped 9; count of bases not matched to a gene: 7. In DNA form, the CDR3 reads TGTGCCAGCAGCACCCGACAGGGGGCCGGTGAGCAGTTCTTC. Amino acid sequence: CASSTRQGAGEQFF.

The chain employs TRBV7-9 and TRBJ1-4; D is unclear. CDR3 size: 17 residues. Per germline, CDR1 SEHNR and CDR2 FQNEAQ (reference sequence). V lost 4 bases to trimming and J lost 3 bases, with 18 bases between them. The CDR3 DNA follows: TGTGCCAGCAGCTCTCTGATCCGACTGTCCTCTAATGAAAAACTGTTTTTT. This encodes CASSSLIRLSSNEKLFF.

The V call is TRBV15, the J call TRBJ2-3; possibly TRBD2 for D (6 bases). Germline V gene data show CDR1 as LNHNV and CDR2 as YYDKDF (reference sequence). V was trimmed by 5 bases and J by 2 bases, leaving 11 bases between them. The CDR3 has 14 residues. The CDR3 coding sequence is TGTGCCACCAGCCCCGGACTACCCACAGATACGCAGTATTTT. The encoded protein is CATSPGLPTDTQYF.

The chain combines TRBV13 with TRBJ2-7; TRBD2 is a possible D gene (5 bases). CDR3 size: 14 residues. With 0 bases removed from V and 6 bases from J, the gap between germline ends came to 12 bases. Germline-derived CDR1 and CDR2 are PRHDT and FYEKMQ (reference sequence). This chain's CDR3 is CASSLGLTGIEQYF. CDR3 coding DNA: TGTGCCAGCAGCTTAGGCCTTACGGGGATCGAGCAGTACTTC.

This chain uses TRBV4-1 with TRBJ1-1; D remains ambiguous. Germline lookup yields CDR1 MGHRA and CDR2 YSYEKL. Trimming removed 0 bases at V and 4 bases at J, with 12 bases between. The CDR3 runs 15 residues. Here the CDR3 DNA reads TGCGCCAGCAGCCAAGATATCGGCAGGATCACTGAAGCTTTCTTT. Protein: CASSQDIGRITEAFF.

This chain joins TRBV7-8 and TRBJ2-1; D unresolved. Germline V gives CDR1 SGHVS, CDR2 FQNEAQ. The CDR3 runs 15 residues. Trimming cost V 1 base and J 4 bases, with 11 bases left between them. The DNA for the CDR3 is TGTGCCAGCAGCTTAGGCGCCCTGTCGTACAATGAGCAGTTCTTC. As protein: CASSLGALSYNEQFF.